Listed below are T cell receptor beta chains from one sample, sequenced in a study of blood T cells in healthy people across ages. TCRdb ran MiXCR on the 5' RACE reads and lists one entry per CDR3 protein. Of about 1.1 million distinct CDR3 sequences listed, more than 30% are singletons. The sequenced sample was blood. The receptor source for this set is a man aged 18 to 29 in good health. Both conserved end residues are part of each CDR3. Each record gives: CDR3 length, J gene, V gene, D gene, clone size, CDR3 DNA, CDR3 protein. The D gene is left open where the match is weak. Part of the rows lack a size; the others show once, few, many or a class for expanded clones.

len: 13; j_gene: TRBJ1-6; v_gene: TRBV19; d_gene: -; abundance: -; CDR3nt: TGTGCCAGTAGTATAGATCGGAATTCACCCCTCCACTTT; CDR3aa: CASSIDRNSPLHF
len: 16; j_gene: TRBJ2-3; v_gene: TRBV4-2; d_gene: TRBD2; abundance: -; CDR3nt: TGTGCCAGCAGCCCGACTAGCGGGGAATCCACAGATACGCAGTATTTT; CDR3aa: CASSPTSGESTDTQYF
len: 12; j_gene: TRBJ2-1; v_gene: TRBV24-1; d_gene: -; abundance: -; CDR3nt: TGTGCCACCAGTGATTTAAGCGGTGGGCAGTTCTTC; CDR3aa: CATSDLSGGQFF
len: 15; j_gene: TRBJ2-4; v_gene: TRBV7-2; d_gene: TRBD1; abundance: few; CDR3nt: TGTGCCAGCAGCTCGGACAGGGGGCTGGAAAACATTCAGTACTTC; CDR3aa: CASSSDRGLENIQYF
len: 14; j_gene: TRBJ2-1; v_gene: TRBV13; d_gene: TRBD1; abundance: -; CDR3nt: TGTGCCAGCAGCTCAAGAGAGGGGGCCTATGAGCAGTTCTTC; CDR3aa: CASSSREGAYEQFF
len: 13; j_gene: TRBJ1-1; v_gene: TRBV12-3/TRBV12-4; d_gene: -; abundance: -; CDR3nt: TGTGCCAGCAGTCCCAACACGAACACTGAAGCTTTCTTT; CDR3aa: CASSPNTNTEAFF
len: 15; j_gene: TRBJ1-6; v_gene: TRBV7-9; d_gene: TRBD1; abundance: few; CDR3nt: TGTGCCAGCAGCTTACCGGGACAGCCTAATTCACCCCTCCACTTT; CDR3aa: CASSLPGQPNSPLHF
len: 16; j_gene: TRBJ2-1; v_gene: TRBV28; d_gene: TRBD2; abundance: -; CDR3nt: TGTGCCAGCAGTCCTTGGGGACTAGCGGGGTCCAATGGGCAGTTCTTC; CDR3aa: CASSPWGLAGSNGQFF
len: 14; j_gene: TRBJ2-2; v_gene: TRBV5-1; d_gene: -; abundance: -; CDR3nt: TGCGCCAGCAGTTTCGCAGGGTCCAACGGGGAGCTGTTTTTT; CDR3aa: CASSFAGSNGELFF
len: 12; j_gene: TRBJ2-3; v_gene: TRBV5-4; d_gene: -; abundance: -; CDR3nt: TGTGCCAGCAGCGAAAACCCGGGGACGCAGTATTTT; CDR3aa: CASSENPGTQYF
len: 14; j_gene: TRBJ2-1; v_gene: TRBV20-1; d_gene: TRBD2; abundance: few; CDR3nt: TGCAGTGCTAACGCGGGGGAGCTCTACAATGAGCAGTTCTTC; CDR3aa: CSANAGELYNEQFF
len: 17; j_gene: TRBJ2-3; v_gene: TRBV6-6; d_gene: -; abundance: -; CDR3nt: TGTGCCAGCAGTTACTCGACCAGGGGTTGGGGCACAGATACGCAGTATTTT; CDR3aa: CASSYSTRGWGTDTQYF
len: 14; j_gene: TRBJ1-1; v_gene: TRBV4-1; d_gene: -; abundance: many; CDR3nt: TGCGCCAGCAGCCAGCGAACCTCATCGGCTGAAGCTTTCTTT; CDR3aa: CASSQRTSSAEAFF
len: 15; j_gene: TRBJ2-2; v_gene: TRBV7-2; d_gene: -; abundance: few; CDR3nt: TGTGCCAGCAGCTTAAACTTAGGGCTCACCGGGGAGCTGTTTTTT; CDR3aa: CASSLNLGLTGELFF
len: 12; j_gene: TRBJ2-3; v_gene: TRBV29-1; d_gene: TRBD1; abundance: -; CDR3nt: TGCAAGATACAGGGGCGAGCAGATACGCAGTATTTT; CDR3aa: CKIQGRADTQYF
len: 17; j_gene: TRBJ2-1; v_gene: TRBV12-3/TRBV12-4; d_gene: TRBD2; abundance: -; CDR3nt: TGTGCCAGCAGTTTCCCCTGGGGTAGCGGGGGCGACAATGAGCAGTTCTTC; CDR3aa: CASSFPWGSGGDNEQFF
len: 13; j_gene: TRBJ2-5; v_gene: TRBV6-5; d_gene: -; abundance: -; CDR3nt: TGTGCCAGCAGTGACAAGGGGTCGGAGACCCAGTACTTC; CDR3aa: CASSDKGSETQYF
len: 15; j_gene: TRBJ1-5; v_gene: TRBV20-1; d_gene: -; abundance: -; CDR3nt: TGCAGTGCTAGTCGGGGAACAGGGAGCAGTCAGCCCCAGCATTTT; CDR3aa: CSASRGTGSSQPQHF
len: 15; j_gene: TRBJ2-1; v_gene: TRBV30; d_gene: -; abundance: -; CDR3nt: TGTGCCTGGAGTGTACCGGGGTACCCCTACAATGAGCAGTTCTTC; CDR3aa: CAWSVPGYPYNEQFF
len: 13; j_gene: TRBJ2-1; v_gene: TRBV12-3/TRBV12-4; d_gene: -; abundance: -; CDR3nt: TGTGCCAGCAGTTTACCCCCAGTGAGTGAGCAGTTCTTC; CDR3aa: CASSLPPVSEQFF
len: 18; j_gene: TRBJ2-3; v_gene: TRBV9; d_gene: TRBD1; abundance: few; CDR3nt: TGTGCCAGCAGCACTAATCTACAGGGGGCCGGTGCTCGAGATACGCAGTATTTT; CDR3aa: CASSTNLQGAGARDTQYF
len: 11; j_gene: TRBJ2-3; v_gene: TRBV5-1; d_gene: -; abundance: -; CDR3nt: TGCGCCAGCAGCCCGGGACTGTCGCAGTATTTT; CDR3aa: CASSPGLSQYF
len: 12; j_gene: TRBJ2-5; v_gene: TRBV6-4; d_gene: -; abundance: -; CDR3nt: TGTGCCAGCTTTATCTTTAGCCCTGTGCAGTACTTC; CDR3aa: CASFIFSPVQYF
len: 12; j_gene: TRBJ2-7; v_gene: TRBV20-1; d_gene: TRBD1; abundance: many; CDR3nt: TGCAGTGCCCACGACAGGGATCACGAGCAGTACTTC; CDR3aa: CSAHDRDHEQYF
len: 15; j_gene: TRBJ2-1; v_gene: TRBV4-3; d_gene: -; abundance: -; CDR3nt: TGCGCCAGCAGCCAAGACGGCTATTCGGACAATGAGCAGTTCTTC; CDR3aa: CASSQDGYSDNEQFF
len: 17; j_gene: TRBJ2-3; v_gene: TRBV7-6; d_gene: TRBD2; abundance: -; CDR3nt: TGTGCCAGCAGCTTGAGAACCGGGACTAGCGTCTCAGATACGCAGTATTTT; CDR3aa: CASSLRTGTSVSDTQYF
len: 12; j_gene: TRBJ2-1; v_gene: TRBV7-2; d_gene: -; abundance: -; CDR3nt: TGTGCCAGCAGCTTAGCGAACCAGCGGCAGTTCTTC; CDR3aa: CASSLANQRQFF
len: 17; j_gene: TRBJ1-3; v_gene: TRBV2; d_gene: TRBD1; abundance: -; CDR3nt: TGTGCCAGCAGTAAAAGGAACTCCAGGGGGCCCGGAAACACCATATATTTT; CDR3aa: CASSKRNSRGPGNTIYF
len: 15; j_gene: TRBJ1-1; v_gene: TRBV4-2; d_gene: -; abundance: few; CDR3nt: TGTGCCAGCAGCCAAGTGGCAGGAGAGGACACTGAAGCTTTCTTT; CDR3aa: CASSQVAGEDTEAFF
len: 14; j_gene: TRBJ2-7; v_gene: TRBV20-1; d_gene: -; abundance: -; CDR3nt: TGCAGTGCAACGAAGGTGCAGCTCTCCTACGAGCAGTACTTC; CDR3aa: CSATKVQLSYEQYF
len: 14; j_gene: TRBJ1-1; v_gene: TRBV29-1; d_gene: -; abundance: few; CDR3nt: TGCAGCGTTGAATTAGACAGCTGGAACACTGAAGCTTTCTTT; CDR3aa: CSVELDSWNTEAFF
len: 13; j_gene: TRBJ1-2; v_gene: TRBV7-2; d_gene: -; abundance: -; CDR3nt: TGTGCCAGCAGCTTAGTAAACACGGGCGACTACACCTTC; CDR3aa: CASSLVNTGDYTF
len: 16; j_gene: TRBJ2-5; v_gene: TRBV7-2; d_gene: TRBD2; abundance: -; CDR3nt: TGTGCCAGCAGCTTAGAACTAGCGGGGTCTGGAAAGACCCAGTACTTC; CDR3aa: CASSLELAGSGKTQYF
len: 15; j_gene: TRBJ2-1; v_gene: TRBV6-5; d_gene: -; abundance: few; CDR3nt: TGTGCCAGCAGCCGAACTAGTCCCCCGTACAATGAGCAGTTCTTC; CDR3aa: CASSRTSPPYNEQFF